This T cell receptor (beta chain) was sequenced in a study of CD8+CD57+ T cells in acquired aplastic anemia. Broader study findings: There were fewer than 35 CD8+ CDR3 sequences that occurred in both patients and controls.

Before being chosen for sequencing, patients had shown CD8+CD57+ cell expansion by flow cytometry. At the time of blood sampling, patients had not yet received any therapy. CDR3 and TCR beta VDJ profiling relied on a genomic DNA template. TCRdb ran MiXCR on the reads and lists one entry per CDR3 protein. The sample lists 150,000 to 200,000 distinct CDR3 sequences; roughly 50% were seen once. The CDR3 is made up of 12 amino acids. Trimming took 1 base from V and 2 from J, leaving 4 bases between them. Germline V gene sequence: CDR1 DFQATT, CDR2 SNEGSKA (reference sequence). Concerning this clonotype: Its cognate antigen is unknown.

V and J are TRBV20-1 and TRBJ2-3; D not resolved. Sequencing input: sorted CD4+, CD8+, or CD8+CD57+ T cells (not recorded which) from PBMCs. The sequence was collected from a human donor with aplastic anemia. The CDR3, as DNA: TGCAGTGCTAGAGTTTACACAGATACGCAGTATTTT. Translated, it gives CSARVYTDTQYF.